The 27 T cell receptor beta chains below were found in one sample sequenced in a study of CD8+ T cells in alopecia areata. Reverse transcribed after extraction, RNA yielded cDNA as the sequencing template. The data were produced by immunoSEQ multiplex PCR, yet TCRdb's version contains in-frame clones alone and is incomplete. The table lists roughly 250,000 clones, roughly two thirds of them singletons, with about 1.3% in the top ten. The input for sequencing was CD4+ T cells sorted from blood, taken at week 0. These receptors all stem from a human donor with alopecia areata.

The chain links TRBV4-3 to TRBJ2-2; D is possibly TRBD2 (6 bases). This CDR3 is built from 15 residues. V lost 0 bases and J 6 bases, leaving 11 bases between the germline ends. Germline V gene sequence: CDR1 LGHNA, CDR2 YSLEER. The CDR3 DNA sequence: TGCGCCAGCAGCCAAGAAAACTGGGGGGCCGGGGAGCTGTTTTTT. It encodes CASSQENWGAGELFF.

V usage is TRBV2 and J usage is TRBJ2-7, with a possible D match to TRBD1 (5 bases). Trimming removed 0 bases from V and 1 base from J, with 7 bases in between. The germline CDR1 and CDR2 sequences are SNHLY and FYNNEI. CDR3 length: 14 residues. The chain's CDR3 is CASSEAGQSYEQYF. In DNA form, the CDR3 reads TGTGCCAGCAGTGAAGCGGGGCAGTCCTACGAGCAGTACTTC.

The chain carries TRBV29-1 and TRBJ1-4; D call uncertain. The germline V and J ends were trimmed by 4 bases and 0 bases, with 6 bases remaining between them. The CDR3 contains 13 residues. Germline assignment: CDR1 SQVTM and CDR2 ANQGSEA. CDR3 residues: CSVGWATNEKLFF. The CDR3 bases are TGCAGCGTTGGATGGGCAACTAATGAAAAACTGTTTTTT.

The sample holds one count of this clone. The V call is TRBV14, the J call TRBJ1-6, with TRBD1 identical over 7 bases. The junction had 7 bases not matched to a gene; V was cut back by 6 bases and J by 8 bases. The CDR3 spans 14 residues. Germline V lookup: CDR1 SGHDN, CDR2 FVKESK. The CDR3 DNA reads as TGTGCCAGCAGTTTGACAGGGAAGGATTCACCCCTCCACTTT. It specifies CASSLTGKDSPLHF.

The chain joins TRBV18 to TRBJ2-5; TRBD1 matches 7 bases. From germline, CDR1 is KGHSH and CDR2 LQKENI. The junction had 5 bases not matched to a gene; V was cut back by 4 bases and J by 3 bases. This CDR3 is 14 amino acids long. The CDR3 bases are TGTGCCAGCTCACGGGACAGCGGAGAAGAGACCCAGTACTTC. Translated: CASSRDSGEETQYF. The full variable domain, rest sourced from reference TRBV18 and TRBJ2-5, is NAGVMQNPRHLVRRRGQEARLRCSPMKGHSHVYWYRQLPEEGLKFMVYLQKENIIDESGMPKERFSAEFPKEGPSILRIQQVVRGDSAAYFCASSRDSGEETQYFGPGTRLLVL.

This chain joins TRBV11-3 and TRBJ2-1; D possibly corresponds to TRBD1 (6 bases). Trimming took off 5 bases at V and 2 bases at J, with 10 bases between the two ends. CDR3 size: 14 residues. The germline gives CDR1 SGHNT, CDR2 YENEEA. Here the CDR3 reads CASSPGDTYNEQFF. CDR3 nucleotides: TGTGCCAGCAGCCCAGGGGACACCTACAATGAGCAGTTCTTC. Full variable domain (outside the CDR3, taken from reference TRBV11-3 and TRBJ2-1): EAGVVQSPRYKIIEKKQPVAFWCNPISGHNTLYWYLQNLGQGPELLIRYENEEAVDDSQLPKDRFSAERLKGVDSTLKIQPAELGDSAVYLCASSPGDTYNEQFFGPGTRLTVL.

The chain employs TRBV30 and TRBJ1-1; TRBD1 agrees at 9 bases. The CDR3 is made up of 13 amino acids. V dropped 3 bases and J dropped 5; count of bases not matched to a gene: 4. CDR1 is GTSNPN, CDR2 SVGIG, per germline (reference sequence). In DNA form, the CDR3 reads TGTGCCTGGAGGGGACAGGGTCGAACTGAAGCTTTCTTT. Translated: CAWRGQGRTEAFF.

This sequence joins TRBV6-5 and TRBJ2-3, with D tentatively TRBD1 or TRBD2 (5 bases each). This CDR3 comprises 15 residues. Germline V CDR1 and CDR2: MNHEY, SVGAGI. Between the trimmed V and J ends, which lost 2 bases and 0 bases, there was a span of 9 bases. CDR3 DNA sequence: TGTGCCAGCAGTTACCGTGGGGGAAGCACAGATACGCAGTATTTT. This sequence encodes CASSYRGGSTDTQYF.

CDR3 amino acids: CASSLDRSYEQYF. Here the CDR3 DNA reads TGTGCCAGCAGCTTAGACAGGTCCTACGAGCAGTACTTC. The V call is TRBV7-3, the J call TRBJ2-7; a weak D match, TRBD1 (6 bases). Germline CDR1 is SGHTA and CDR2 is FQGTGA. V was cut by 2 bases and J by 1 base, with 6 bases left in between. The CDR3 is made up of 13 amino acids. Full variable domain (outside the CDR3, taken from reference TRBV7-3 and TRBJ2-7): GAGVSQTPSNKVTEKGKYVELRCDPISGHTALYWYRQSLGQGPEFLIYFQGTGAADDSGLPNDRFFAVRPEGSVSTLKIQRTERGDSAVYLCASSLDRSYEQYFGPGTRLTVT.

The rearrangement links TRBV29-1 to TRBJ2-7; the match to TRBD1 covers 9 bases. The germline V gene encodes CDR1 SQVTM and CDR2 ANQGSEA. There are 11 residues in the CDR3. V shed 7 bases, J shed 5 bases, and the junction held 3 bases outside the gene matches. CDR3 amino acids: CSGTGGHEQYF. CDR3 nucleotide sequence: TGCAGCGGTACAGGGGGCCACGAGCAGTACTTC.

CDR3 sequence reads: CATSGQGRETQYF. In nucleotides, the CDR3 is TGTGCCACCTCGGGACAGGGTCGGGAGACCCAGTACTTC. The chain is built from TRBV11-1 and TRBJ2-5; the match to TRBD1 covers 9 bases. V lost 10 bases, J lost 5 bases, and 8 bases stayed unmatched. Germline V gene lookup returns CDR1 SGHAT and CDR2 FQDESV (reference sequence). The length of the CDR3 is 13 residues. The entire variable domain, with the rest obtained from reference TRBV11-1 and TRBJ2-5, is as follows: EAEVAQSPRYKITEKSQAVAFWCDPISGHATLYWYRQILGQGPELLVQFQDESVVDDSQLPKDRFSAERLKGVDSTLKIQPAELGDSAMYLCATSGQGRETQYFGPGTRLLVL.

V gene TRBV4-1 combines with J gene TRBJ1-2; no clear D gene. Trimming took 0 bases from V and 5 from J, leaving 10 bases between them. CDR1 is MGHRA and CDR2 is YSYEKL in the germline V gene. This CDR3 contains 14 residues. In DNA, the CDR3 is TGCGCCAGCAGCCAAGATCGACTGGCATATGGCTACACCTTC. Encoded protein: CASSQDRLAYGYTF.

In this sample, this clone turned up once. V and J are TRBV7-2 and TRBJ1-1, with a weak D call TRBD1 (5 bases). The CDR3 loop spans 14 amino acids. In germline, CDR1 is SGHTA, CDR2 FQGNSA. V lost 4 bases to trimming and J lost 1 base, with 10 bases between them. CDR3 protein: CASSSYTGNTEAFF. The CDR3 nucleotides read TGTGCCAGCAGCTCTTATACAGGGAACACTGAAGCTTTCTTT.

This clone was counted a few times. The V and J genes are TRBV29-1 and TRBJ2-7, with D maybe TRBD1 (6 bases). The germline CDR1 and CDR2 sequences are SQVTM and ANQGSEA. Trimming took 7 bases from V and 2 from J, leaving 9 bases between them. CDR3 length: 11 amino acids. The CDR3 loop reads CSGGHPYEQYF. CDR3 sequence (DNA): TGCAGCGGGGGACACCCCTACGAGCAGTACTTC.

A remark on this clone: The same CDR3 is also encoded by other DNA sequences in this sample. The J gene is TRBJ2-5, the V gene TRBV30; the D is unclear. Trimming cost V 0 bases and J 5 bases, with 4 bases left between them. Germline-derived CDR1 and CDR2 are GTSNPN and SVGIG (reference sequence). The length of the CDR3 is 11 residues. The CDR3 DNA follows: TGTGCCTGGAGTGTAAGGGAGACCCAGTACTTC. Protein: CAWSVRETQYF.

This clone has only one observation. The chain recombines TRBV2 with TRBJ2-7; tentative D call: TRBD2 (5 bases). Trimming left V 5 bases short and J 7 bases short, with 15 bases between. Germline V CDR1 and CDR2: SNHLY, FYNNEI. This CDR3 has 13 residues. The CDR3 DNA reads as TGTGCCAGCAGTAGCAGCCTTACGGGGGAGCAGTACTTC. This sequence encodes CASSSSLTGEQYF.

The chain joins TRBV27 to TRBJ1-6; D is unclear. The CDR3 has 14 amino acids. V was pared by 5 bases and J by 5 bases, with 10 bases between. Germline V CDR1 and CDR2: MNHEY, SMNVEV (reference sequence). The CDR3 nucleotides are TGTGCCAGCAGTGTGGGCCCAGATAATTCACCCCTCCACTTT. It encodes CASSVGPDNSPLHF.

This chain links TRBV5-4 with TRBJ2-1; 12 bases agree with TRBD2. The V gene end was trimmed by 3 bases and the J gene end by 2 bases; junction bases not matched to a gene: 0. The CDR3 is 15 residues long. Germline V gene lookup returns CDR1 SGHNT and CDR2 YYREEE (reference sequence). This chain's CDR3 is CASSSSGGAYNEQFF. The CDR3, as DNA: TGTGCCAGCAGCTCTAGCGGGGGGGCCTACAATGAGCAGTTCTTC.

In this sample, this clone turned up once. The V and J genes are TRBV7-2 and TRBJ2-3; 8 nucleotides align to TRBD1. Per germline, CDR1 SGHTA and CDR2 FQGNSA. Trimming at V came to 1 base and at J to 5 bases, leaving 14 bases not matched to a gene. CDR3 length: 18 residues. CDR3 residues: CASSLGTGSPFEQDTQYF. CDR3 bases: TGTGCCAGCAGCTTAGGGACAGGGTCCCCCTTCGAGCAAGATACGCAGTATTTT.

This chain uses TRBV7-2 with TRBJ2-6; D perhaps matches TRBD1 (5 bases). The CDR3 is 15 amino acids. V gave up 5 bases and J gave up 0 bases, with 8 bases separating them. Germline V CDR1 and CDR2: SGHTA, FQGNSA. The CDR3 DNA sequence: TGTGCCAGCAGCGCGACAGTCTCTGGGGCCAACGTCCTGACTTTC. It is translated as CASSATVSGANVLTF.

In its sample, this clone was seen a few times. The chain employs TRBV5-1 and TRBJ2-3; no definite D call. V lost 1 base and J 2 bases, leaving 11 bases between the germline ends. The CDR3 has 15 amino acids. The germline CDR1 and CDR2 sequences are SGHRS and YFSETQ. CDR3 DNA: TGCGCCAGCAGCTTGTTACGGCTAGACACAGATACGCAGTATTTT. It specifies CASSLLRLDTDTQYF. The whole variable domain, remainder taken from reference TRBV5-1 and TRBJ2-3, is KAGVTQTPRYLIKTRGQQVTLSCSPISGHRSVSWYQQTPGQGLQFLFEYFSETQRNKGNFPGRFSGRQFSNSRSEMNVSTLELGDSALYLCASSLLRLDTDTQYFGPGTRLTVL.

The chain has TRBV29-1 and TRBJ2-7, with a tentative D call TRBD1 (5 bases). Deletions cut 4 bases from V and 4 bases from J, with 11 bases between. CDR1 is SQVTM and CDR2 is ANQGSEA in the germline V gene. The CDR3 is 12 residues long. Written as DNA, the CDR3 is TGCAGCGTTGGACAGTCTCGGTACGAGCAGTACTTC. This codes for CSVGQSRYEQYF.

The chain has TRBV15 and TRBJ1-6; D remains unclear. CDR1 is LNHNV, CDR2 YYDKDF, per germline (reference sequence). The V end lost 0 bases, the J end lost 7 bases, and 10 bases lay between the germline ends. The CDR3 sequence is 15 residues long. This CDR3 is CATSRDSGRNSPLHF. The CDR3 DNA sequence: TGTGCCACCAGCAGAGATTCCGGCAGAAATTCACCCCTCCACTTT.

The chain combines TRBV30 with TRBJ1-2; no clear D. This CDR3 has 13 residues. V was cut by 3 bases and J by 4 bases, with 12 bases left in between. Germline CDR1 reads GTSNPN; CDR2 reads SVGIG (reference sequence). The CDR3 region is CAWRGYSIYGYTF. In nucleotides, the CDR3 is TGTGCCTGGAGGGGATACAGCATCTATGGCTACACCTTC. The full variable domain, completed using reference TRBV30 and TRBJ1-2, is SQTIHQWPATLVQPVGSPLSLECTVEGTSNPNLYWYRQAAGRGLQLLFYSVGIGQISSEVPQNLSASRPQDRQFILSSKKLLLSDSGFYLCAWRGYSIYGYTFGSGTRLTVV.

The chain employs TRBV9 and TRBJ2-7; the match to TRBD1 covers 12 bases. CDR1 SGDLS and CDR2 YYNGEE come from the germline V gene. J lost 4 bases, V lost 2 bases, and 4 bases had no gene match. This CDR3 comprises 15 residues. As DNA, the CDR3 is TGTGCCAGCAGCGTGGGGACAGGGGGCGGGTACGAGCAGTACTTC. Its translation: CASSVGTGGGYEQYF.

V usage is TRBV27 and J usage is TRBJ2-7; D is unresolved. From germline, CDR1 is MNHEY and CDR2 SMNVEV (reference sequence). Trimming pared 5 bases from V and 3 bases from J, leaving 11 bases between. The CDR3 sequence is 13 residues long. CDR3 DNA sequence: TGTGCCAGCAGTCCGTGGGGTGACTACGAGCAGTACTTC. Protein product: CASSPWGDYEQYF.

The genes are TRBV7-9 and TRBJ2-5; maybe TRBD2 (5 bases). The ends were cut back, 5 bases at V and 6 bases at J, with 16 bases in the middle. The CDR3 sequence is 14 residues long. In germline, CDR1 is SEHNR, CDR2 FQNEAQ (reference sequence). CDR3 amino acids: CASSPSYSQQTQYF. In DNA form, the CDR3 reads TGTGCCAGCAGCCCTAGCTATTCCCAGCAGACCCAGTACTTC.